Listed here are 26 T cell receptor beta chains from one sample, sequenced in a study of cytotoxic CD8 clonotypes in ibrutinib-treated CLL. Data came from immunoSEQ multiplex PCR; TCRdb stores just in-frame clones and leaves some out. The profile shows some 98,000 clones, around four fifths of them singletons. The source was PBMCs, collected after 12 months of ibrutinib treatment. The receptors here all came from a human donor with chronic lymphocytic leukemia.

This clone has only a few counts. The CDR3 nucleotides are TGTGCCAGCAGCCTGACGACTAGCGGGACACTCAATGAGCAGTTCTTC. Translation: CASSLTTSGTLNEQFF. The chain recombines TRBV7-9 with TRBJ2-1; TRBD2 matches 11 bases. This CDR3 contains 16 residues. From germline, CDR1 is SEHNR and CDR2 FQNEAQ (reference sequence). J was trimmed by 6 bases and V by 5 bases; bases with no gene match: 9.

The chain combines TRBV7-5 with TRBJ2-3; the D call of TRBD1 is as the table states it, not checked on the DNA. TRBV7-5 is a known pseudogene. The CDR3 length is 16 residues. DNA of the CDR3: TGTGCCAGCAGCTCCCCGTCTGGGGCCTACACAGATACGCAGTATTTT. Protein sequence: CASSSPSGAYTDTQYF.

V gene TRBV9 combines with J gene TRBJ2-1, with unresolved D. Germline assignment: CDR1 SGDLS and CDR2 YYNGEE. There are 15 residues in the CDR3. Trimming stripped 0 bases from V and 0 bases from J, with 7 bases between. The CDR3: CASSVAVGSYNEQFF. CDR3 sequence (DNA): TGTGCCAGCAGCGTAGCCGTGGGCTCCTACAATGAGCAGTTCTTC.

V gene TRBV19 combines with J gene TRBJ1-1, with a possible D match to TRBD1 (5 bases). The V end lost 7 bases, the J end lost 1 base, and 10 bases lay between the germline ends. CDR3 size: 13 residues. From germline, CDR1 is LNHDA and CDR2 SQIVND (reference sequence). The CDR3 DNA reads TGTGCCAGTAATCAGGGTAAGAACACTGAAGCTTTCTTT. Translating it yields CASNQGKNTEAFF.

The gene calls are TRBV5-1 and TRBJ2-7; 11 positions match TRBD1. CDR3 length: 17 amino acids. The germline V gene has CDR1 SGHRS and CDR2 YFSETQ. The V segment lost 0 bases and the J segment 1 base; nucleotides outside the gene matches: 6. The CDR3 DNA sequence: TGCGCCAGCAGCTTGGCGGTGGGGACAGGGGGTTCCTACGAGCAGTACTTC. This sequence encodes CASSLAVGTGGSYEQYF.

This clone was found once. The J gene is TRBJ2-2, the V gene TRBV7-9; no definite D call. Trimming pared 4 bases from V and 0 bases from J, leaving 3 bases between. The CDR3 loop spans 13 amino acids. Germline V gene lookup returns CDR1 SEHNR and CDR2 FQNEAQ (reference sequence). CDR3 residues: CASSYSNTGELFF. CDR3 sequence (DNA): TGTGCCAGCAGCTACTCGAACACCGGGGAGCTGTTTTTT. Full variable domain (outside the CDR3, taken from reference TRBV7-9 and TRBJ2-2): DTGVSQNPRHKITKRGQNVTFRCDPISEHNRLYWYRQTLGQGPEFLTYFQNEAQLEKSRLLSDRFSAERPKGSFSTLEIQRTEQGDSAMYLCASSYSNTGELFFGEGSRLTVL.

The J gene is TRBJ2-3, the V gene TRBV7-6; 7 bases fit TRBD1. Germline V gene data show CDR1 as SGHVS and CDR2 as FNYEAQ. The CDR3 has 19 amino acids. Trimming took 1 base from V and 1 from J; bases not matched to a gene: 14. The DNA of the CDR3 is TGTGCCAGCAGCTTAGTCGCAGGGGGAAACGCCGTGGGCACAGATACGCAGTATTTT. Translated, it gives CASSLVAGGNAVGTDTQYF.

This sequence joins TRBV6-6 and TRBJ1-2; D not certain. Trimming removed 2 bases at V and 7 bases at J, with 17 bases between. This CDR3 region has 15 residues. Germline V CDR1 and CDR2: MNHNY, SVGAGI (reference sequence). The chain's CDR3 is CASSYVDAPGSGYTF. DNA for the CDR3: TGTGCCAGCAGTTACGTTGACGCGCCGGGTAGTGGCTACACCTTC.

This clone is a singleton in its sample. This sequence joins TRBV5-6 and TRBJ2-3; tentatively, D is TRBD2 (6 bases). CDR3 length: 16 amino acids. CDR1 SGHDT and CDR2 YYEEEE come from the germline V gene. V was trimmed by 1 base and J by 0 bases, leaving 12 bases between them. CDR3 DNA sequence: TGTGCCAGCAGCTTGTACGGGAGCCCTAGCACAGATACGCAGTATTTT. Protein: CASSLYGSPSTDTQYF.

The V call is TRBV9, the J call TRBJ2-1; 7 bases match TRBD1. The CDR3 runs to 16 residues. V was pared by 0 bases and J by 5 bases, with 8 bases of the junction left unmatched. Per the germline V gene, CDR1 is SGDLS and CDR2 is YYNGEE. CDR3 residues: CASSVERGLSDNEQFF. The CDR3 DNA sequence: TGTGCCAGCAGCGTAGAAAGGGGGCTATCTGACAATGAGCAGTTCTTC.

Note on this clone: The sample carries other DNA sequences with the same CDR3. The chain joins TRBV6-6 to TRBJ2-7; D not resolved. The germline CDR1 and CDR2 sequences are MNHNY and SVGAGI (reference sequence). This CDR3 comprises 12 residues. Trimming removed 0 bases from V and 4 bases from J, with 4 bases in between. The CDR3 DNA sequence: TGTGCCAGCAGTTACTCACGGTACGAGCAGTACTTC. Residues: CASSYSRYEQYF.

V and J are TRBV2 and TRBJ1-5; TRBD1 matches 7 bases. V lost 0 bases to trimming and J lost 4 bases; unmatched junction nucleotides: 6. Germline assignment: CDR1 SNHLY and CDR2 FYNNEI. The CDR3 totals 16 residues. The CDR3 loop is CASSEAGSGGNQPQHF. The CDR3 coding sequence is TGTGCCAGCAGTGAAGCGGGTTCAGGGGGAAATCAGCCCCAGCATTTT.

This clone was counted only a few times. The chain joins TRBV6-6 to TRBJ2-3, with a weak D call TRBD1 (5 bases). V lost 5 bases and J lost 8, with 14 bases in between. CDR3 length: 13 amino acids. Germline loops: CDR1 MNHNY, CDR2 SVGAGI (reference sequence). This CDR3 is CASSIDRESTQYF. CDR3 DNA sequence: TGTGCCAGCAGTATCGACAGAGAGAGTACGCAGTATTTT.

The chain uses TRBV19 and TRBJ2-5; D assignment may be TRBD1 or TRBD2 (6 bases each). Deletions cut 4 bases from V and 4 bases from J, with 13 bases between. Germline assignment: CDR1 LNHDA and CDR2 SQIVND (reference sequence). The CDR3 contains 14 residues. In DNA, the CDR3 is TGTGCCAGTAGTAGCTCACAGGGAGGAGAGACCCAGTACTTC. The encoded protein is CASSSSQGGETQYF.

This clone has just a few counts. The chain has TRBV27 and TRBJ2-5, with TRBD2 matching 12 bases. Trimming cost V 2 bases and J 4 bases; bases outside gene matches: 8. Per germline, CDR1 MNHEY and CDR2 SMNVEV (reference sequence). This CDR3 has 17 residues. DNA for the CDR3: TGTGCCAGCAGTTTACAGGCTAGCGGGGGGGCACGAGAGACCCAGTACTTC. Residues: CASSLQASGGARETQYF.

The V gene is TRBV21-1, the J gene TRBJ1-6; TRBD1, the D gene given by the table, was not confirmed from the DNA. TRBV21-1 is listed as a pseudogene. This CDR3 contains 16 residues. CDR3: CASSKAQGARNSPLHF. For the CDR3, the DNA is TGTGCCAGCAGCAAAGCGCAGGGGGCAAGGAATTCACCCCTCCACTTT.

The V and J genes are TRBV11-2 and TRBJ2-2; perhaps TRBD2 as D (6 bases). The CDR3 is 16 amino acids. The germline CDR1 and CDR2 sequences are SGHAT and FQNNGV. V lost 2 bases and J 5 bases, leaving 15 bases between the germline ends. The CDR3 region has the DNA TGTGCCAGCAGCTTAAAGGGGTTCGGGGGAACCGGGGAGCTGTTTTTT. Its translation is CASSLKGFGGTGELFF.

The CDR3 spells CAWSSGVTDTQYF. Here the CDR3 DNA reads TGTGCCTGGTCTAGCGGGGTGACAGATACGCAGTATTTT. The rearrangement uses TRBV30 and TRBJ2-3; 9 bases are shared with TRBD2. Looked up from germline, CDR1 is GTSNPN and CDR2 is SVGIG (reference sequence). V lost 5 bases to trimming and J lost 3 bases; unmatched junction nucleotides: 3. The CDR3 runs 13 residues. The whole variable domain, filled in from reference TRBV30 and TRBJ2-3, reads SQTIHQWPATLVQPVGSPLSLECTVEGTSNPNLYWYRQAAGRGLQLLFYSVGIGQISSEVPQNLSASRPQDRQFILSSKKLLLSDSGFYLCAWSSGVTDTQYFGPGTRLTVL.

The V and J genes are TRBV18 and TRBJ1-3; D is ambiguous. Trimming took 0 bases from V and 0 from J, leaving 12 bases between them. The germline gives CDR1 KGHSH, CDR2 LQKENI. This CDR3 contains 17 residues. The CDR3 sequence is CASSPPHKVVSGNTIYF. In DNA form, the CDR3 reads TGTGCCAGCTCACCACCCCACAAGGTCGTCTCTGGAAACACCATATATTTT.

The CDR3 DNA reads as TGTGCCAGCAGCGGGCAGGCAGGGGGAAAAGCTTTCTTT. As protein: CASSGQAGGKAFF. This sequence joins TRBV7-8 and TRBJ1-1, with TRBD1 matching over 7 bases. CDR3 length: 13 residues. Germline CDR1 SGHVS, CDR2 FQNEAQ. Germline trimming cut 5 bases from V and 9 bases from J; bases unmatched to any gene: 9. The full variable domain, its missing parts supplied by reference TRBV7-8 and TRBJ1-1, is GAGVSQSPRYKVAKRGQDVALRCDPISGHVSLFWYQQALGQGPEFLTYFQNEAQLDKSGLPSDRFFAERPEGSVSTLKIQRTQQEDSAVYLCASSGQAGGKAFFGQGTRLTVV.

J is TRBJ2-7 and V is TRBV11-3, with D possibly matching TRBD1 (6 bases). V lost 4 bases, J lost 4 bases, and 20 bases lay in between. The CDR3 runs 16 residues. From germline, CDR1 is SGHNT and CDR2 YENEEA. The CDR3 DNA is TGTGCCAGCAGCTCCGAGGGGACCGGACAGAATTACGAGCAGTACTTC. It is translated as CASSSEGTGQNYEQYF.

The chain has TRBV14 and TRBJ2-7, with D possibly being TRBD1 or TRBD2 (5 bases each). Germline CDR1 SGHDN, CDR2 FVKESK. Trimming removed 1 base from V and 2 bases from J, with 12 bases in between. This CDR3 spans 15 amino acids. This CDR3 reads CASSQVRDGPYEQYF. Written as DNA, the CDR3 is TGTGCCAGCAGCCAAGTCCGGGACGGGCCCTACGAGCAGTACTTC.

The genes are TRBV5-8 and TRBJ1-6, with 7 bases that match TRBD1. The V and J ends lost 4 bases and 8 bases, in that order; junction bases with no gene match: 9. Germline assignment: CDR1 SGHTS and CDR2 YDEGEE. The CDR3 covers 15 residues. Written as DNA, the CDR3 is TGTGCCAGCAGCCTGGGCGGGACAGCCTATTCACCCCTCCACTTT. As protein: CASSLGGTAYSPLHF. Full variable domain (missing parts from reference TRBV5-8 and TRBJ1-6): EAGVTQSPTHLIKTRGQQATLRCSPISGHTSVYWYQQALGLGLQFLLWYDEGEERNRGNFPPRFSGRQFPNYSSELNVNALELEDSALYLCASSLGGTAYSPLHFGNGTRLTVT.

In its sample, this clone was seen once. The J gene is TRBJ1-5, the V gene TRBV6-6; TRBD1 agrees at 12 bases. This CDR3 has 16 residues. Germline values: CDR1 MNHNY, CDR2 SVGAGI (reference sequence). Unmatched junction bases numbered 5, after V lost 4 bases and J lost 4 bases. CDR3 protein: CASSSGTGGFNQPQHF. The DNA of the CDR3 is TGTGCCAGCAGTTCCGGGACAGGGGGCTTTAATCAGCCCCAGCATTTT.

The chain has TRBV4-1 and TRBJ2-2; D possibly corresponds to TRBD1 (6 bases). The CDR3 is 16 amino acids. Between the trimmed V and J ends, which lost 2 bases and 4 bases, there was a span of 14 bases. Germline V gives CDR1 MGHRA, CDR2 YSYEKL. The CDR3 nucleotides are TGCGCCAGCAGCCAACGGGACACCCCTTTCACCGGGGAGCTGTTTTTT. Encoded protein: CASSQRDTPFTGELFF.

The chain uses TRBV5-1 and TRBJ1-3; the D is unclear. V was shortened by 0 bases and J by 0 bases, with 10 bases between the two germline ends. Germline CDR1 and CDR2: SGHRS and YFSETQ. The CDR3 has 16 residues. DNA of the CDR3: TGCGCCAGCAGCTTGGCTGTAGGGAGCTCTGGAAACACCATATATTTT. It yields the protein CASSLAVGSSGNTIYF.